This T cell receptor (beta chain) was found in a study of blood T cells in healthy people across ages. At the level of the study: Capturing about one barcoded beta molecule per two T cells was achieved by template switching. Whole-study results and caveats: Age showed a roughly linear inverse relationship with TCR beta diversity per million T cells. Naive CD4+ cells and diversity were both higher in long-lived donors than in aged donors.

A word on this clonotype: Its matching antigen is unknown.

A second about 6 to 12 cycle PCR used barcoded and J-beta primers. Each CDR3 protein gets one entry after TCRdb re-called the 5' RACE reads with MiXCR. The sample shows 700,000 to 950,000 distinct CDR3 sequences, roughly 44% of them seen only once. Germline CDR1 is MDHEN and CDR2 is SYDVKM. This CDR3 comprises 13 residues. With 7 bases removed from V and 8 bases from J, the gap between germline ends came to 17 bases. The sample comprised blood. The gene calls are TRBV28 and TRBJ1-2; D possibly corresponds to TRBD1 (5 bases). This clonotype was sampled from a woman aged 60-70 years in good health. The CDR3 protein is CASTPGSQGGYTF. In DNA, the CDR3 is TGTGCCAGCACCCCAGGGTCCCAGGGCGGCTACACCTTC.